This T cell receptor beta chain emerged from a study of Graves' ophthalmopathy and Graves' hyperthyroidism. Study-level findings and limits: Blood was where most expanded thyroid clonotypes above 0.001 frequency also turned up.

CDR1 and CDR2 (germline): SNHLY, FYNNEI. V lost 5 bases and J 2 bases, leaving 22 bases between the germline ends. This CDR3 is built from 18 residues. Beta-chain TCR CDR3 regions were amplified from RNA transcripts. In the first round, RT-PCR was carried out with HTBI primers, and a multiplex PCR formed the second round. TCRdb independently ran MiXCR on the multiplex PCR reads; one entry per CDR3 protein. The sample yields over a million distinct CDR3 sequences, roughly two fifths seen once. This clonotype was counted at least ten times. Antigen unknown. This clonotype was sampled from an adult man with Graves' hyperthyroidism. Material for sequencing was peripheral blood or thyroid tissue (not recorded which). The V call is TRBV2, the J call TRBJ1-3, with D perhaps matching TRBD1 (6 bases). The CDR3 loop reads CASSRDGGGIAAGNTIYF. DNA for the CDR3: TGTGCCAGCAGTAGGGACGGAGGGGGTATCGCCGCTGGAAACACCATATATTTT. The whole variable domain, remainder taken from reference TRBV2 and TRBJ1-3, is EPEVTQTPSHQVTQMGQEVILRCVPISNHLYFYWYRQILGQKVEFLVSFYNNEISEKSEIFDDQFSVERPDGSNFTLKIRSTKLEDSAMYFCASSRDGGGIAAGNTIYFGEGSWLTVV.